The next 19 T cell receptor beta chains were all read from a single sample in a study of shared clonotypes between healthy human individuals (TCRdb year 2020). Receptor amplification or capture employed the immunoSEQ multiplex PCR assay. What TCRdb holds here is the immuneACCESS table cut down to in-frame rearrangements. Part of the clones is not present; checked against another copy, under half of the missing clones reflect an unresolved V gene, and the others are unexplained. For this sample there are millions of clones; around nine tenths appear just once. Clones ranked in the top ten supply over 0.12% of the sample. The sequenced material came from naive CD4+ T cells sorted from blood. Read against the paper, the sample's cell subset or site label means: CD45RA+ positively selected. These receptors all stem from a man between 18 and 29 years old in good health.

To note about this clone: The sample has other DNA sequences that encode this CDR3 too. The chain carries TRBV5-1 and TRBJ2-7, with 7 bases fitting TRBD1. The V segment lost 0 bases and the J segment 0 bases; nucleotides outside the gene matches: 3. The CDR3 is 15 residues long. Per the germline V gene, CDR1 is SGHRS and CDR2 is YFSETQ. CDR3 protein: CASSLVAGGSYEQYF. The CDR3 DNA reads TGCGCCAGCAGCTTGGTGGCAGGGGGCTCCTACGAGCAGTACTTC.

The chain combines TRBV4-1 with TRBJ1-3; unclear D gene. Trimming left V 0 bases short and J 0 bases short, with 9 bases between. CDR3 length: 16 amino acids. CDR1 and CDR2 (germline): MGHRA, YSYEKL. DNA of the CDR3: TGCGCCAGCAGCCAAGAAGGCTCTTTCTCTGGAAACACCATATATTTT. This translates into CASSQEGSFSGNTIYF.

V and J are TRBV9 and TRBJ2-5; D gene ambiguous. Germline V CDR1 and CDR2: SGDLS, YYNGEE. The length of the CDR3 is 14 residues. Deletions cut 0 bases from V and 5 bases from J, with 11 bases between. The CDR3 sequence: CASSVEGHSETQYF. CDR3 sequence (DNA): TGTGCCAGCAGCGTAGAGGGTCATTCGGAGACCCAGTACTTC.

This chain connects TRBV11-3 to TRBJ1-4; D is unresolved. Deletions cut 1 base from V and 10 bases from J, with 25 bases between. From germline, CDR1 is SGHNT and CDR2 YENEEA. The CDR3 has 18 residues. CDR3 in DNA: TGTGCCAGCAGCTTAGTCCCGAACCCCGGATCCCTACACCGAAAACTGTTTTTT. It translates to CASSLVPNPGSLHRKLFF.

The chain is built from TRBV2 and TRBJ1-2; D call uncertain. Trimming cost V 0 bases and J 1 base, with 12 bases left between them. The CDR3 sequence is 16 residues long. Germline loops: CDR1 SNHLY, CDR2 FYNNEI. The CDR3 coding sequence is TGTGCCAGCAGTGAAGCGCACCGGGGATATAACTATGGCTACACCTTC. Translation gives CASSEAHRGYNYGYTF. Supplemented by reference TRBV2 and TRBJ1-2, the full variable domain reads EPEVTQTPSHQVTQMGQEVILRCVPISNHLYFYWYRQILGQKVEFLVSFYNNEISEKSEIFDDQFSVERPDGSNFTLKIRSTKLEDSAMYFCASSEAHRGYNYGYTFGSGTRLTVV.

This clone appeared a single time. The rearrangement joins TRBV7-2 to TRBJ2-7, with TRBD2 identical over 7 bases. J gave up 0 bases and V 5 bases, and 10 bases lay outside the gene matches. Germline V gene data show CDR1 as SGHTA and CDR2 as FQGNSA. The CDR3 length is 16 residues. The CDR3, as DNA: TGTGCCAGCAGCCCCTCGCTAGCGGAAAACTCCTACGAGCAGTACTTC. Translated: CASSPSLAENSYEQYF.

The chain links TRBV11-2 to TRBJ2-5; 7 nucleotides line up with TRBD2. Trimming took 5 bases from V and 2 from J; bases not matched to a gene: 5. The CDR3 consists of 14 residues. CDR1 and CDR2 from the germline V gene are SGHAT and FQNNGV. The CDR3 bases are TGTGCCAGCAGCACCGCGGGGGTTCAAGAGACCCAGTACTTC. Its protein product is CASSTAGVQETQYF.

V gene TRBV6-5 combines with J gene TRBJ2-5; 14 bases line up with TRBD2. With 5 bases clipped from V and 4 bases from J, the junction kept 3 bases outside the gene matches. The germline gives CDR1 MNHEY, CDR2 SVGAGI. The CDR3 covers 15 residues. CDR3 loop: CASSTGLAGAETQYF. For the CDR3, the DNA is TGTGCCAGCAGTACGGGACTAGCGGGAGCAGAGACCCAGTACTTC.

This chain links TRBV19 with TRBJ2-1; TRBD1 aligns across 12 bases. After removal of 6 bases from V and 0 bases from J, the junction contained 9 bases not matched to a gene. This CDR3 contains 18 residues. Germline V gives CDR1 LNHDA, CDR2 SQIVND (reference sequence). CDR3 nucleotide sequence: TGTGCCAGTAGCCCGGGACAGGGGGCGGTTAGCTCCTACAATGAGCAGTTCTTC. It is translated as CASSPGQGAVSSYNEQFF.

The V and J genes are TRBV5-1 and TRBJ1-4, with a tentative D call TRBD1 (6 bases). V lost 3 bases to trimming and J lost 10 bases, with 19 bases between them. The CDR3 runs to 15 residues. Germline loops: CDR1 SGHRS, CDR2 YFSETQ. CDR3 in amino acids: CASSWDTGPLGKLFF. The DNA for the CDR3 is TGCGCCAGCAGCTGGGACACAGGGCCCCTGGGAAAACTGTTTTTT.

V gene TRBV5-4 combines with J gene TRBJ2-7; 7 bases align to TRBD1. CDR3 length: 15 amino acids. Germline CDR1 is SGHNT and CDR2 is YYREEE (reference sequence). The J segment lost 1 base and the V segment lost 3 bases, leaving 7 bases of the junction unmatched. Written as DNA, the CDR3 is TGTGCCAGCAGCTCGGGGAGACAGGGATCCTACGAGCAGTACTTC. It encodes CASSSGRQGSYEQYF.

V and J are TRBV7-2 and TRBJ2-1; tentative D call: TRBD2 (6 bases). The ends were cut back, 5 bases at V and 4 bases at J, with 15 bases in the middle. The CDR3 loop spans 15 amino acids. CDR1 and CDR2 from the germline V gene are SGHTA and FQGNSA. CDR3 residues: CASSDSAGHYNEQFF. CDR3 coding DNA: TGTGCCAGCAGCGATTCAGCGGGCCATTACAATGAGCAGTTCTTC.

On this clone itself: An end of the junction differs from the germline gene, which may be a read error. The chain employs TRBV2 and TRBJ2-1; TRBD2 matches at 9 bases. This CDR3 contains 15 residues. Looked up from germline, CDR1 is SNHLY and CDR2 is FYNNEI. The CDR3 spells CASSARSTSGNGQFF. In DNA form, the CDR3 reads TGTGCCAGCAGCGCCCGTTCGACTAGCGGAAATGGGCAGTTCTTC.

This sequence joins TRBV7-6 and TRBJ2-7; D is tentatively TRBD1 or TRBD2 (7 bases each). The CDR3 spans 14 residues. Germline CDR1 SGHVS, CDR2 FNYEAQ. V was pared by 5 bases and J by 6 bases, with 17 bases between. CDR3 amino acids: CASSREGGTVEQYF. CDR3 bases: TGTGCCAGCAGCCGTGAGGGGGGGACAGTCGAGCAGTACTTC.

The rearrangement links TRBV9 to TRBJ1-4; possibly TRBD1 for D (6 bases). With 4 bases removed from V and 7 bases from J, the gap between germline ends came to 14 bases. Germline CDR1 SGDLS, CDR2 YYNGEE. This CDR3 is built from 14 residues. The CDR3 DNA is TGTGCCAGCAGCTCCGGGGGCGGAGGTGAAAAACTGTTTTTT. Its translation: CASSSGGGGEKLFF.

CDR3 loop: CAWSVTRTSGSHETQYF. DNA of the CDR3: TGTGCCTGGAGTGTTACCCGGACTAGCGGGAGTCACGAGACCCAGTACTTC. The V and J genes are TRBV30 and TRBJ2-5; 13 nucleotides agree with TRBD2. CDR3 length equals 17 residues. J gave up 5 bases and V 0 bases, and 9 bases lay outside the gene matches. The germline gives CDR1 GTSNPN, CDR2 SVGIG (reference sequence).

This chain connects TRBV27 to TRBJ1-4, with a possible D match to TRBD1 (6 bases). V lost 3 bases to trimming and J lost 8 bases, with 13 bases between them. The CDR3 has 14 residues. In germline, CDR1 is MNHEY, CDR2 SMNVEV (reference sequence). In nucleotides, the CDR3 is TGTGCCAGCAGTTTTACAGGGTTGAAAGAAAAACTGTTTTTT. It translates to CASSFTGLKEKLFF.

The chain combines TRBV28 with TRBJ2-5, with D possibly TRBD2 on 5 matching bases. The V gene lost 3 bases and the J gene lost 2 bases, with 10 bases spanning the gap. CDR1 is MDHEN, CDR2 SYDVKM, per germline. CDR3 size: 14 residues. The CDR3 spells CASSFFGEQETQYF. CDR3 sequence (DNA): TGTGCCAGCAGTTTTTTCGGGGAGCAAGAGACCCAGTACTTC.

The CDR3 bases are TGTGCCTGGAGTGGCACAGGCACCTATGGCTACACCTTC. Its protein is CAWSGTGTYGYTF. V is TRBV30 and J is TRBJ1-2; maybe TRBD1 (5 bases). Germline CDR1 is GTSNPN and CDR2 is SVGIG (reference sequence). The CDR3 is made up of 13 amino acids. V gave up 1 base and J gave up 4 bases, with 10 bases separating them.